Following are 31 T cell receptor beta chains from one sample sequenced in a study of shared clonotypes between healthy human individuals. Naive CD8 cells were CD45RO-negative, positively selected for CCR7, excluding terminally differentiated effector memory CD45RA+ cells. Only in-frame clones appear in the TCRdb table, and some are missing; sequencing was by immunoSEQ multiplex PCR. The table includes 2 million to 2.5 million clones, just over 90% detected once. The source material was naive CD8+ T cells from PBMCs. The source is a man aged 18 to 30 in good health. Some clones in this sample may be carry-over from other donors' samples.

V is TRBV28 and J is TRBJ2-1, with TRBD2 matching 15 bases. V shed 5 bases, J shed 4 bases, and the junction held 9 bases outside the gene matches. Germline V lookup: CDR1 MDHEN, CDR2 SYDVKM. The CDR3 has 18 residues. The CDR3 nucleotides read TGTGCCAGCAGTCCAGGACTAGCGGGAGGGCCTGGGTACAATGAGCAGTTCTTC. It encodes CASSPGLAGGPGYNEQFF.

The gene calls are TRBV11-2 and TRBJ1-5; TRBD1 matches 10 bases. The V gene's germline CDR1 is SGHAT and CDR2 FQNNGV. This CDR3 is 15 amino acids long. J lost 5 bases, V lost 4 bases, and 5 bases had no gene match. The CDR3 DNA sequence: TGTGCCAGCAGCTGGGGACAGGGGCGCGATCAGCCCCAGCATTTT. This gives the protein CASSWGQGRDQPQHF. Using reference TRBV11-2 and TRBJ1-5 for the parts outside the CDR3, the full variable domain is EAGVAQSPRYKIIEKRQSVAFWCNPISGHATLYWYQQILGQGPKLLIQFQNNGVVDDSQLPKDRFSAERLKGVDSTLKIQPAKLEDSAVYLCASSWGQGRDQPQHFGDGTRLSIL.

This sequence joins TRBV6-5 and TRBJ1-2, with a possible D match to TRBD1 (6 bases). The length of the CDR3 is 15 residues. Germline CDR1 is MNHEY and CDR2 is SVGAGI. The germline V and J ends were trimmed by 0 bases and 3 bases, with 11 bases remaining between them. CDR3: CASSYSRGVDYGYTF. CDR3 in DNA: TGTGCCAGCAGTTACTCAAGGGGGGTTGACTATGGCTACACCTTC.

This chain uses TRBV9 with TRBJ2-2; TRBD1 agrees at 9 bases. With 4 bases clipped from V and 5 bases from J, the junction kept 6 bases outside the gene matches. CDR1 is SGDLS and CDR2 is YYNGEE in the germline V gene. The CDR3 consists of 15 residues. The CDR3, as DNA: TGTGCCAGCAGCACCCGACAGGGGGAGACCGGGGAGCTGTTTTTT. This translates into CASSTRQGETGELFF.

This clone was picked up one time. The sample has other DNA sequences that encode this CDR3 too. The chain is built from TRBV2 and TRBJ2-7, with TRBD2 matching 8 bases. J was trimmed by 1 base and V by 5 bases; bases with no gene match: 1. Germline lookup yields CDR1 SNHLY and CDR2 FYNNEI. CDR3 size: 13 residues. The CDR3 DNA sequence: TGTGCCAGCAGTAGCGGGAGTTCCTACGAGCAGTACTTC. Its protein is CASSSGSSYEQYF.

V gene TRBV2 combines with J gene TRBJ1-1; no clear D. CDR1 is SNHLY, CDR2 FYNNEI, per germline. The length of the CDR3 is 14 residues. V lost 6 bases and J lost 1, with 12 bases in between. CDR3 DNA: TGTGCCAGCAGCCAACTACATGAGAACACTGAAGCTTTCTTT. Protein product: CASSQLHENTEAFF.

This clone was seen once. The rearrangement uses TRBV5-1 and TRBJ2-3; D may be TRBD1 (6 bases). The CDR3 has 15 residues. The V gene lost 1 base and the J gene lost 5 bases, with 14 bases spanning the gap. CDR1 and CDR2 (germline): SGHRS, YFSETQ. Here the CDR3 DNA reads TGCGCCAGCAGCTTGACTGGGGGCTTGGGAGATACGCAGTATTTT. Translating gives CASSLTGGLGDTQYF.

This clone was observed a handful of times. The chain combines TRBV6-1 with TRBJ2-7; no firm D call. The V end was cut by 2 bases, the J end by 4 bases, with 12 bases between. Germline CDR1 is MNHNS and CDR2 is SASEGT. The CDR3 consists of 14 residues. The CDR3 nucleotides read TGTGCCAGCAGTGAATTGGGAACCCATTACGAGCAGTACTTC. This encodes CASSELGTHYEQYF.

The rearrangement uses TRBV9 and TRBJ2-1, with 10 bases fitting TRBD2. V lost 1 base, J lost 7 bases, and 5 bases stayed unmatched. The CDR3 has 15 amino acids. Germline CDR1 is SGDLS and CDR2 is YYNGEE. DNA for the CDR3: TGTGCCAGCAGCGTACTAGCGGGAGTACGGAATGAGCAGTTCTTC. It yields the protein CASSVLAGVRNEQFF.

The chain is built from TRBV29-1 and TRBJ2-2; TRBD2 agrees at 10 bases. The CDR3 spans 17 residues. Germline CDR1 is SQVTM and CDR2 is ANQGSEA. Germline trimming cut 6 bases from V and 4 bases from J; bases unmatched to any gene: 14. CDR3 in DNA: TGCAGCGTGTACAGCGGGAGGGCTTTTTTGGGCACCGGGGAGCTGTTTTTT. It codes for CSVYSGRAFLGTGELFF.

The chain is built from TRBV27 and TRBJ1-4, with D possibly being TRBD1 (5 bases). Germline values: CDR1 MNHEY, CDR2 SMNVEV (reference sequence). This CDR3 is 15 amino acids long. Trimming left V 3 bases short and J 0 bases short, with 8 bases between. The CDR3: CASSFGGSTNEKLFF. The CDR3 nucleotides read TGTGCCAGCAGTTTCGGGGGATCAACTAATGAAAAACTGTTTTTT.

The chain joins TRBV9 to TRBJ2-2, with TRBD2 identical over 13 bases. From germline, CDR1 is SGDLS and CDR2 YYNGEE. Losses at the gene ends were 7 bases for V and 4 bases for J; bases not matched to a gene: 1. CDR3 length: 14 residues. CDR3 loop: CASGLAGATGELFF. Written as DNA, the CDR3 is TGTGCCAGCGGACTAGCGGGAGCCACCGGGGAGCTGTTTTTT. Together with reference TRBV9 and TRBJ2-2, the CDR3 gives the full variable domain: DSGVTQTPKHLITATGQRVTLRCSPRSGDLSVYWYQQSLDQGLQFLIQYYNGEERAKGNILERFSAQQFPDLHSELNLSSLELGDSALYFCASGLAGATGELFFGEGSRLTVL.

This clone was recorded only once. Other DNA sequences in the same sample also yield this CDR3. This chain uses TRBV28 with TRBJ1-5; D not resolved. V was cut by 2 bases and J by 4 bases, with 12 bases left in between. CDR1 and CDR2 from the germline V gene are MDHEN and SYDVKM. The CDR3 extends over 15 amino acids. CDR3 residues: CASSLEDRENQPQHF. CDR3 bases: TGTGCCAGCAGTTTAGAGGATAGGGAGAATCAGCCCCAGCATTTT.

The gene calls are TRBV6-5 and TRBJ1-1; D uncertain. V dropped 0 bases and J dropped 1 base, with 6 bases sitting between them. The CDR3 length is 14 residues. Germline CDR1 is MNHEY and CDR2 is SVGAGI. CDR3 bases: TGTGCCAGCAGTTACTCCTTTAGGAACACTGAAGCTTTCTTT. Translated: CASSYSFRNTEAFF.

The chain recombines TRBV19 with TRBJ2-7, with TRBD2 identical over 14 bases. Trimming removed 8 bases from V and 3 bases from J; junction bases left unmatched: 6. The germline gives CDR1 LNHDA, CDR2 SQIVND (reference sequence). The CDR3 has 15 amino acids. CDR3 sequence: CASGTSGSPLYEQYF. The CDR3 nucleotides read TGTGCCAGTGGGACTAGCGGGAGCCCACTCTACGAGCAGTACTTC.

This clone was picked up one time. J is TRBJ2-3 and V is TRBV9; 8 bases are a match to TRBD2. The CDR3 consists of 15 residues. From germline, CDR1 is SGDLS and CDR2 YYNGEE. J lost 0 bases, V lost 4 bases, and 4 bases had no gene match. This CDR3 is CASSPPSGSTDTQYF. The CDR3 nucleotides read TGTGCCAGCAGCCCCCCTAGCGGGAGCACAGATACGCAGTATTTT.

The chain uses TRBV6-1 and TRBJ2-2, with 12 positions matching TRBD2. V was pared by 1 base and J by 5 bases, with 8 bases of the junction left unmatched. The germline gives CDR1 MNHNS, CDR2 SASEGT. This CDR3 has 18 residues. The CDR3 DNA is TGTGCCAGCAGTGAAGTCCTAGCGGGAGGGCCGGTGACCGGGGAGCTGTTTTTT. As protein: CASSEVLAGGPVTGELFF.

The chain combines TRBV2 with TRBJ1-4; perhaps TRBD1 as D (5 bases). Looked up from germline, CDR1 is SNHLY and CDR2 is FYNNEI. V lost 6 bases and J 0 bases, leaving 11 bases between the germline ends. The CDR3 loop spans 15 amino acids. The CDR3 nucleotides read TGTGCCAGCAGCGCCCGAGGGGCAACTAATGAAAAACTGTTTTTT. This translates into CASSARGATNEKLFF.

The gene calls are TRBV9 and TRBJ2-7, with 8 bases that match TRBD2. Germline assignment: CDR1 SGDLS and CDR2 YYNGEE. The CDR3 runs to 15 residues. Trimming removed 4 bases from V and 2 bases from J; junction bases left unmatched: 8. CDR3 bases: TGTGCCAGCAGCCCATACGATAGCGGGGCCTACGAGCAGTACTTC. Translating it yields CASSPYDSGAYEQYF. Supplemented by reference TRBV9 and TRBJ2-7, the full variable domain reads DSGVTQTPKHLITATGQRVTLRCSPRSGDLSVYWYQQSLDQGLQFLIQYYNGEERAKGNILERFSAQQFPDLHSELNLSSLELGDSALYFCASSPYDSGAYEQYFGPGTRLTVT.

The rearrangement uses TRBV4-1 and TRBJ1-4; D unclear. V was trimmed by 3 bases and J by 0 bases, leaving 8 bases between them. The CDR3 consists of 15 residues. Germline CDR1 and CDR2: MGHRA and YSYEKL. The CDR3 DNA reads as TGCGCCAGCAGCCACACAGATGCAACTAATGAAAAACTGTTTTTT. Its translation: CASSHTDATNEKLFF.

This clone was observed a single time. The same CDR3 also results from other DNA sequences found in this sample. The chain links TRBV27 to TRBJ2-3, with D hard to call. The V end lost 2 bases, the J end lost 4 bases, and 4 bases lay between the germline ends. The CDR3 has 12 amino acids. Germline V gene sequence: CDR1 MNHEY, CDR2 SMNVEV (reference sequence). The DNA for the CDR3 is TGTGCCAGCAGTTTAAATGCAGATACGCAGTATTTT. Translating gives CASSLNADTQYF.

In this sample, this clone turned up a few times. CDR3 DNA sequence: TGCGCCAGCAGCCTTACGATGGGGGCCGGGGAGCTGTTTTTT. This encodes CASSLTMGAGELFF. This chain joins TRBV4-1 and TRBJ2-2; either TRBD1 or TRBD2 may supply D (5 bases each). Germline V gene sequence: CDR1 MGHRA, CDR2 YSYEKL. The V end was cut by 4 bases, the J end by 6 bases, with 12 bases between. The CDR3 runs to 14 residues.

The rearrangement joins TRBV11-2 to TRBJ1-4, with D perhaps matching TRBD1 (5 bases). The germline V gene has CDR1 SGHAT and CDR2 FQNNGV. The CDR3 spans 15 residues. Trimming cost V 2 bases and J 8 bases, with 15 bases left between them. The chain's CDR3 is CASSLRAPGKEKLFF. The CDR3, as DNA: TGTGCCAGCAGCTTACGGGCTCCAGGGAAAGAAAAACTGTTTTTT. Variable domain in full (rest from reference TRBV11-2 and TRBJ1-4): EAGVAQSPRYKIIEKRQSVAFWCNPISGHATLYWYQQILGQGPKLLIQFQNNGVVDDSQLPKDRFSAERLKGVDSTLKIQPAKLEDSAVYLCASSLRAPGKEKLFFGSGTQLSVL.

The chain is built from TRBV30 and TRBJ2-7; D is uncertain. Per the germline V gene, CDR1 is GTSNPN and CDR2 is SVGIG (reference sequence). The CDR3 spans 14 residues. V was pared by 2 bases and J by 3 bases, with 14 bases between. Here the CDR3 reads CAWSPDQIHYEQYF. The CDR3 coding sequence is TGTGCCTGGAGTCCTGACCAGATCCACTACGAGCAGTACTTC.

The genes are TRBV27 and TRBJ2-7; 9 bases fit TRBD1. The CDR3 consists of 14 residues. The J segment lost 5 bases and the V segment lost 3 bases, leaving 5 bases of the junction unmatched. Per the germline V gene, CDR1 is MNHEY and CDR2 is SMNVEV (reference sequence). CDR3 loop: CASSFTGGFNEQYF. The CDR3 nucleotides read TGTGCCAGCAGTTTCACAGGGGGCTTCAACGAGCAGTACTTC.

V and J are TRBV16 and TRBJ1-2; a weak D match, TRBD1 (6 bases). This CDR3 contains 12 residues. V dropped 3 bases and J dropped 7 bases, with 9 bases sitting between them. Germline values: CDR1 KGHSY, CDR2 FQNENV. The CDR3 nucleotides read TGTGCCAGCAGCCAGGGGGCGCCTGGCTACACCTTC. Amino acids: CASSQGAPGYTF. Full variable domain (missing parts from reference TRBV16 and TRBJ1-2): GEEVAQTPKHLVRGEGQKAKLYCAPIKGHSYVFWYQQVLKNEFKFLISFQNENVFDETGMPKERFSAKCLPNSPCSLEIQATKLEDSAVYFCASSQGAPGYTFGSGTRLTVV.

The rearrangement joins TRBV6-1 to TRBJ2-7; D perhaps matches TRBD2 (5 bases). Between the trimmed V and J ends, which lost 7 bases and 0 bases, there was a span of 10 bases. Germline V gene data show CDR1 as MNHNS and CDR2 as SASEGT. CDR3 length equals 13 residues. The CDR3 nucleotides are TGTGCCAGCATCGGGGAGATCTCCTACGAGCAGTACTTC. This translates into CASIGEISYEQYF.

This clone was recorded once. The rearrangement links TRBV9 to TRBJ2-1, with TRBD1 identical over 8 bases. The CDR3 is 14 amino acids. CDR1 is SGDLS, CDR2 YYNGEE, per germline. V shed 7 bases and J 1 base; nucleotides not matched to a gene: 4. CDR3 residues: CASADRGSYNEQFF. CDR3 DNA: TGTGCCAGCGCCGACAGGGGATCCTACAATGAGCAGTTCTTC.

The chain uses TRBV6-5 and TRBJ2-6; D call uncertain. Germline assignment: CDR1 MNHEY and CDR2 SVGAGI. V lost 5 bases to trimming and J lost 5 bases, with 10 bases between them. This CDR3 is built from 14 residues. The CDR3 sequence is CASSQNTRANVLTF. Here the CDR3 DNA reads TGTGCCAGCAGTCAGAATACGAGGGCCAACGTCCTGACTTTC.

V gene TRBV4-1 combines with J gene TRBJ2-7, with D tentatively TRBD1 (5 bases). V lost 1 base to trimming and J lost 0 bases, with 19 bases between them. Germline-derived CDR1 and CDR2 are MGHRA and YSYEKL. CDR3 length: 18 residues. CDR3 sequence: CASSQARTTKQSSYEQYF. The CDR3 nucleotides are TGCGCCAGCAGCCAAGCACGGACAACCAAACAGAGCTCCTACGAGCAGTACTTC.

This chain uses TRBV11-2 with TRBJ2-1, with 7 bases fitting TRBD1. This CDR3 has 15 amino acids. Losses at the gene ends were 1 base for V and 7 bases for J; bases not matched to a gene: 7. CDR1 SGHAT and CDR2 FQNNGV come from the germline V gene. The CDR3 DNA reads as TGTGCCAGCAGCTTAGGCAGGGGGAATCGGAATGAGCAGTTCTTC. This gives the protein CASSLGRGNRNEQFF.